The sequence of this T cell receptor (beta chain) was determined in a study of identical twins. Study-wide points: Out-of-frame sharing of TCR alpha in monozygotic twins was underestimated by models. Partly confounded zero-insertion analyses could result from invariant MAIT and iNKT cells. Beta out-of-frame twin sharing showed a weaker excess.

Germline assignment: CDR1 LNHDA and CDR2 SQIVND (reference sequence). V lost 6 bases, J lost 0 bases, and 11 bases lay in between. The CDR3 extends over 14 amino acids. TCRdb redid the calling of the 5' RACE reads with MiXCR, one entry per CDR3 protein. The sample consists of some 100,000 distinct CDR3 sequences, 5.9% of them appearing once. This clonotype was found a few times. Its antigen remains unknown. Source material: memory T cells sorted from blood. The V call is TRBV19, the J call TRBJ2-5; D may be TRBD1 (6 bases). The clonotype originates from a woman in her forties or fifties in good health. CDR3 nucleotide sequence: TGTGCCAGTAGCGTCGGACAGCACCAAGAGACCCAGTACTTC. It yields the protein CASSVGQHQETQYF.